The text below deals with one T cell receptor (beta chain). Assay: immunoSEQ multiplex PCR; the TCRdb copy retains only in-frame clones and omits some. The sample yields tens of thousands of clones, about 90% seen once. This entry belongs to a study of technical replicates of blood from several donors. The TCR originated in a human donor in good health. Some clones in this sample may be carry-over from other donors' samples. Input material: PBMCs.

CDR3 loop: CASSGGTGAGNTIYF. CDR3 coding DNA: TGTGCCAGCAGCGGGGGGACAGGGGCTGGAAACACCATATATTTT. This chain links TRBV9 with TRBJ1-3; 10 positions match TRBD1. The CDR3 is 15 amino acids. Per germline, CDR1 SGDLS and CDR2 YYNGEE. V lost 3 bases to trimming and J lost 2 bases; unmatched junction nucleotides: 2.